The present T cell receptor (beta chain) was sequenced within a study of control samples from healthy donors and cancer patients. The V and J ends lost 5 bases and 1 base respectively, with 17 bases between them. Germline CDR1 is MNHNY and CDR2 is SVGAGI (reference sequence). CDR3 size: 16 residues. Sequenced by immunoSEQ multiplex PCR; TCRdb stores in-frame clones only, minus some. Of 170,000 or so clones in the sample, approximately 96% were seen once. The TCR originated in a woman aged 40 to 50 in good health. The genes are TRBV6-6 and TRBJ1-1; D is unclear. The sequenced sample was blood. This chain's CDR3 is CASSRTRQLANTEAFF. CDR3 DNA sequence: TGTGCCAGCAGTCGAACGCGGCAGCTAGCGAACACTGAAGCTTTCTTT.